This T cell receptor (beta chain) was recovered during a study of cytotoxic CD8 clonotypes in ibrutinib-treated CLL. With V trimmed by 7 bases and J by 5 bases, 11 bases remained unmatched. Germline loops: CDR1 SEHNR, CDR2 FQNEAQ (reference sequence). The CDR3 is made up of 16 amino acids. Profiled with immunoSEQ multiplex PCR; TCRdb holds only in-frame clones, not every one. The sample carries about 16,000 clones, approximately 67% recorded once. The rearrangement uses TRBV7-9 and TRBJ2-2, with 9 positions matching TRBD2. The sample in question was PBMCs, obtained before ibrutinib treatment. The clonotype comes from a human donor with chronic lymphocytic leukemia. The CDR3 coding sequence is TGTGCCAGCATCCGAAGCGGGGGGAGGATAACCGGGGAGCTGTTTTTT. It yields the protein CASIRSGGRITGELFF.